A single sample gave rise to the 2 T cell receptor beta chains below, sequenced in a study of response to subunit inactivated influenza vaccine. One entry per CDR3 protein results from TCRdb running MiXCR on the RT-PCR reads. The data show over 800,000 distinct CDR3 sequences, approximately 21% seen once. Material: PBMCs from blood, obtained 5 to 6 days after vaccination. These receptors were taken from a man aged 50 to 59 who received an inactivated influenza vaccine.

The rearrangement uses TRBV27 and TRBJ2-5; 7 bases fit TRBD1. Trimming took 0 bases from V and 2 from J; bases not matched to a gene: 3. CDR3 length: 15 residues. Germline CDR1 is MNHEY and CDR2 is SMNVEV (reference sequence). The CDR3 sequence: CASSLSRDRQETQYF. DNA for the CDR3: TGTGCCAGCAGTTTATCCCGGGACAGACAAGAGACCCAGTACTTC.

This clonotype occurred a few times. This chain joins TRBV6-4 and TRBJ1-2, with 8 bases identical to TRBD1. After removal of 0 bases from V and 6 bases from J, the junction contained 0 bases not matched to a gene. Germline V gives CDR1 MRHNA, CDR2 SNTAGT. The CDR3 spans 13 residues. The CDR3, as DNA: TGTGCCAGCAGTGACTCGACAGGGGATGGCTACACCTTC. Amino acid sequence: CASSDSTGDGYTF.